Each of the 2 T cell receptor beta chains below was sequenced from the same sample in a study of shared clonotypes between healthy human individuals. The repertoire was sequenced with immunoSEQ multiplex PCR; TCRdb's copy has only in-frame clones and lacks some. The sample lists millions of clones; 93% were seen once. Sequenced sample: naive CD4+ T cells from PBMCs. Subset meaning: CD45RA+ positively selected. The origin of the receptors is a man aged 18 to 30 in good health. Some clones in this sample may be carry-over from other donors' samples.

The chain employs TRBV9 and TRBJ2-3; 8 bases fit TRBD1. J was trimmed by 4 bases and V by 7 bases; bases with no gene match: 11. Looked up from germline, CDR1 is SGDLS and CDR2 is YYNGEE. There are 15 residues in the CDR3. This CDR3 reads CASSRTGYDSDTQYF. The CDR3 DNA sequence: TGTGCCAGCTCGAGGACAGGGTATGATTCAGATACGCAGTATTTT.

The CDR3 DNA reads TGTGCCAGCAGCTTCTATGGGCAGGGGGCTCAGCCCCAGCATTTT. This gives the protein CASSFYGQGAQPQHF. This rearrangement joins TRBV7-6 to TRBJ1-5; 8 bases map to TRBD1. CDR1 and CDR2 from the germline V gene are SGHVS and FNYEAQ. This CDR3 spans 15 amino acids. V gave up 3 bases and J gave up 6 bases; unmatched junction bases: 7.